Listed here is a single T cell receptor (beta chain). Its antigen is currently unknown. Other DNA sequences in this sample translate to the same CDR3. V shed 0 bases and J shed 0 bases, with 3 bases lying between them. Germline values: CDR1 LNHNV, CDR2 YYDKDF (reference sequence). This CDR3 is built from 14 residues. The entry originates in a study of shared clonotypes between healthy human individuals. Study background: Used for every donor were three CD4 naive, three CD4 memory, two CD8 naive and one CD8 memory plate.

Points from the study as a whole: The low donor count limited represented genetic and exposure-history diversity.

Sorted-subset replicate PCRs used approximately 200 ng of genomic DNA. This amount corresponded to about 30,000 T cell genomes. TCRdb's copy holds only in-frame clones and misses some; the assay was immunoSEQ multiplex PCR. The sample holds about 820,000 clones, 92% seen once. Naive CD8 cells were CD45RO-negative, positively selected for CCR7, excluding terminally differentiated effector memory CD45RA+ cells. The J gene is TRBJ1-5, the V gene TRBV15; no reliable D call. Sequencing was carried out using naive CD8+ T cells sorted from blood. The TCR originated in a man aged 30 to 39 in good health. CDR3 sequence reads: CATSREDSNQPQHF. The CDR3 region has the DNA TGTGCCACCAGCAGAGAGGATAGCAATCAGCCCCAGCATTTT.